A single TCR beta chain is shown here with its context. The sample belongs to a study of blood T cell repertoires in COVID-19. Study-level information: Italy, Spain and the United States were the sources of the convalescent and acute COVID-19 samples.

Trimming took off 3 bases at V and 3 bases at J, with 15 bases between the two ends. Germline assignment: CDR1 KGHSH and CDR2 LQKENI. There are 15 residues in the CDR3. Authors' methods: Using reference gene primer amplification, nucleated cell counts were estimated. Produced via immunoSEQ multiplex PCR; TCRdb's table is partial and in-frame only. D and trimming come from the DNA, and the V and J calls and clone size come from that table. This table holds over 40,000 clones, approximately 90% found once. V usage is TRBV18 and J usage is TRBJ2-7, with a possible D match to TRBD2 (6 bases). This receptor was identified in a human donor in a cohort sampled during active COVID-19. The sample taken for sequencing was peripheral blood. The CDR3 sequence: CASSPEGFASYEQYF. DNA for the CDR3: TGTGCCAGCTCACCGGAGGGATTCGCTAGCTACGAGCAGTACTTC.